These 16 T cell receptor beta chains were sequenced from one sample in a study of response to subunit inactivated influenza vaccine. TCRdb analysed the RT-PCR reads with MiXCR anew, one entry per CDR3 protein. This table holds more than 200,000 distinct CDR3 sequences, 10% to 15% found once. Sequencing used non-naive T cells sorted from PBMCs, obtained roughly 2 weeks before vaccination. These receptors were obtained from a middle-aged man who received an inactivated influenza vaccine.

This clonotype was seen more than once but under ten times. This chain uses TRBV7-6 with TRBJ2-3, with 9 bases that match TRBD2. V shed 1 base, J shed 3 bases, and the junction held 5 bases outside the gene matches. The CDR3 consists of 16 residues. Germline CDR1 reads SGHVS; CDR2 reads FNYEAQ. The CDR3, as DNA: TGTGCCAGCAGCTTAGGAGGCGGGAGGGCGACAGATACGCAGTATTTT. Translation gives CASSLGGGRATDTQYF. Variable domain in full (rest from reference TRBV7-6 and TRBJ2-3): GAGVSQSPRYKVTKRGQDVALRCDPISGHVSLYWYRQALGQGPEFLTYFNYEAQQDKSGLPNDRFSAERPEGSISTLTIQRTEQRDSAMYRCASSLGGGRATDTQYFGPGTRLTVL.

The sample holds a few counts of this clonotype. The chain employs TRBV20-1 and TRBJ2-2; 10 bases fit TRBD2. Germline-derived CDR1 and CDR2 are DFQATT and SNEGSKA (reference sequence). The CDR3 extends over 16 amino acids. V was clipped by 3 bases and J by 1 base; unmatched bases: 5. CDR3 amino acids: CSARLPSGGNTGELFF. The CDR3 nucleotides read TGCAGTGCTAGGCTGCCTAGCGGGGGGAACACCGGGGAGCTGTTTTTT.

As regards this clonotype: A much larger clonotype is one base distant, so this may be a read error. The chain is built from TRBV9 and TRBJ2-1; D possibly uses TRBD1 or TRBD2 (5 bases each). In germline, CDR1 is SGDLS, CDR2 YYNGEE. Trimming shortened V by 3 bases and J by 5 bases, and 15 bases separated the two germline ends. The length of the CDR3 is 15 residues. Here the CDR3 DNA reads TGTGCCAGCAGCGCAACTAACCCGGGACACAATGAGCAGTTCTTC. Translated: CASSATNPGHNEQFF.

This clonotype was seen a handful of times. This chain connects TRBV15 to TRBJ2-7; D is perhaps TRBD2 (6 bases). This CDR3 comprises 17 residues. CDR1 is LNHNV, CDR2 YYDKDF, per germline (reference sequence). V shed 1 base and J shed 5 bases, with 21 bases lying between them. CDR3 in DNA: TGTGCCACCAGCAGAGGTTCGCTTAGACTAGAGGGTAACGAGCAGTACTTC. Its protein product is CATSRGSLRLEGNEQYF.

This clonotype was detected many times. V and J are TRBV19 and TRBJ2-5, with D hard to call. Trimming took off 4 bases at V and 5 bases at J, with 14 bases between the two ends. The germline gives CDR1 LNHDA, CDR2 SQIVND (reference sequence). This CDR3 region has 14 residues. CDR3 nucleotides: TGTGCCAGTAGTACTCGGAGCCTCGGGGAGACCCAGTACTTC. The encoded protein is CASSTRSLGETQYF.

This clonotype was observed a handful of times. J is TRBJ1-2 and V is TRBV6-2 or TRBV6-3, with 12 bases fitting TRBD1. The CDR3 loop spans 15 amino acids. V lost 6 bases and J lost 8; bases outside the gene matches: 10. Germline values: CDR1 MNHEY, CDR2 SVGEGT. The CDR3 here is CASRKTTGTGGGYTF. The CDR3 bases are TGTGCCAGCAGAAAAACAACCGGGACAGGGGGCGGCTACACCTTC.

The rearrangement uses TRBV7-2 and TRBJ2-1, with D maybe TRBD2 (5 bases). The V gene's germline CDR1 is SGHTA and CDR2 FQGNSA. Trimming left V 5 bases short and J 4 bases short, with 9 bases between. CDR3 length equals 13 residues. CDR3 sequence (DNA): TGTGCCAGCAGCATTAGCGAATACAATGAGCAGTTCTTC. It encodes CASSISEYNEQFF.

In this sample, this clonotype turned up many times. This chain connects TRBV24-1 to TRBJ2-2; the match to TRBD2 covers 11 bases. Trimming took 4 bases from V and 4 from J; bases not matched to a gene: 7. The length of the CDR3 is 17 residues. Germline V gene sequence: CDR1 KGHDR, CDR2 SFDVKD. The CDR3 nucleotides read TGTGCCACCAGTGACTTAGGACTAGCGGGTCGCACCGGGGAGCTGTTTTTT. Encoded protein: CATSDLGLAGRTGELFF.

A few counts support this clonotype. The chain joins TRBV11-3 to TRBJ2-7, with D uncertain. The CDR3 spans 15 residues. V was pared by 0 bases and J by 0 bases, with 9 bases between. The germline V gene encodes CDR1 SGHNT and CDR2 YENEEA. CDR3 residues: CASSLDGRSSYEQYF. CDR3 coding DNA: TGTGCCAGCAGCTTAGACGGACGAAGCTCCTACGAGCAGTACTTC.

This sequence joins TRBV11-2 and TRBJ2-1; D gene uncertain. V lost 4 bases and J 8 bases, leaving 12 bases between the germline ends. This CDR3 region has 13 residues. Per germline, CDR1 SGHAT and CDR2 FQNNGV. The CDR3, as DNA: TGTGCCAGCAGCTGGGATGGATGGGATGAGCAGTTCTTC. Translation gives CASSWDGWDEQFF.

The table lists this clonotype with a few counts. This chain joins TRBV27 and TRBJ1-1; tentative D call: TRBD1 (5 bases). Germline V gene lookup returns CDR1 MNHEY and CDR2 SMNVEV (reference sequence). The CDR3 is 17 amino acids. Trimming cost V 3 bases and J 4 bases, with 21 bases left between them. CDR3 in amino acids: CASSFGQGRVSSTEAFF. In DNA form, the CDR3 reads TGTGCCAGCAGTTTTGGGCAGGGTAGGGTATCAAGCACTGAAGCTTTCTTT.

The chain joins TRBV12-3 or TRBV12-4 to TRBJ1-5; possibly TRBD1 for D (5 bases). This CDR3 is built from 15 residues. V lost 1 base and J 2 bases, leaving 9 bases between the germline ends. CDR3 nucleotide sequence: TGTGCCAGCAGTTTAGGCAGGGCGGGCAATCAGCCCCAGCATTTT. Its protein is CASSLGRAGNQPQHF.

This clonotype appeared many times. V gene TRBV27 combines with J gene TRBJ1-2; D is perhaps TRBD1 (6 bases). The CDR3 totals 15 residues. Trimming took off 3 bases at V and 2 bases at J, with 13 bases between the two ends. Germline V gene data show CDR1 as MNHEY and CDR2 as SMNVEV (reference sequence). This chain's CDR3 is CASSLRQEPNYGYTF. The CDR3 nucleotides are TGTGCCAGCAGTTTGAGACAGGAACCCAACTATGGCTACACCTTC.

This clonotype was recorded many times. This chain uses TRBV19 with TRBJ2-3; no clear D gene. V gave up 10 bases and J gave up 5 bases, with 10 bases separating them. Germline V gene lookup returns CDR1 LNHDA and CDR2 SQIVND (reference sequence). The CDR3 contains 11 residues. CDR3 DNA: TGTGCCACGCAGGACCGAGATACGCAGTATTTT. Protein: CATQDRDTQYF.

Only a few counts were recorded for this clonotype. The V and J genes are TRBV5-6 and TRBJ2-7; D is possibly TRBD1 (5 bases). The germline V gene has CDR1 SGHDT and CDR2 YYEEEE. The CDR3 consists of 13 residues. Trimming left V 2 bases short and J 5 bases short, with 11 bases between. This CDR3 is CASSFGEGDEQYF. CDR3 nucleotides: TGTGCCAGCAGCTTTGGTGAAGGGGACGAGCAGTACTTC.

In this sample, this clonotype turned up a few times. The genes are TRBV5-1 and TRBJ1-1, with 7 bases aligning to TRBD1. CDR1 and CDR2 from the germline V gene are SGHRS and YFSETQ. V shed 2 bases and J 7 bases; nucleotides not matched to a gene: 5. This CDR3 has 13 amino acids. In DNA, the CDR3 is TGCGCCAGCAGCTTCGAGGGGGCAGGTGAAGCTTTCTTT. This codes for CASSFEGAGEAFF. Filled out from reference TRBV5-1 and TRBJ1-1, the complete variable domain reads KAGVTQTPRYLIKTRGQQVTLSCSPISGHRSVSWYQQTPGQGLQFLFEYFSETQRNKGNFPGRFSGRQFSNSRSEMNVSTLELGDSALYLCASSFEGAGEAFFGQGTRLTVV.